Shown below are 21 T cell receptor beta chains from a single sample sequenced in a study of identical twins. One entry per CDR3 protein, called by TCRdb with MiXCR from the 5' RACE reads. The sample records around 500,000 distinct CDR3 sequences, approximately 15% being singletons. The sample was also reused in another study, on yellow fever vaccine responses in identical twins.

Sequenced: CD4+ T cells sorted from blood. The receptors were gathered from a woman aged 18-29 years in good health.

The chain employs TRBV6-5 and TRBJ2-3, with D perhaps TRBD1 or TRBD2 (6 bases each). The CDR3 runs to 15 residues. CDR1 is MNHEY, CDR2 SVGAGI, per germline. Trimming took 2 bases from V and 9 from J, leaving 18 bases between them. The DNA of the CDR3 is TGTGCCAGCAGTTACGAAATAGGGGGGACGGGGACGCAGTATTTT. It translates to CASSYEIGGTGTQYF.

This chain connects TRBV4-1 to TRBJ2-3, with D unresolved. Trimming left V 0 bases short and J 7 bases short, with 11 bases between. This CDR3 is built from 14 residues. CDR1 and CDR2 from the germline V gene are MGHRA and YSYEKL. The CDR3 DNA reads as TGCGCCAGCAGCCAAGATCTGGGCTTTAATACGCAGTATTTT. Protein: CASSQDLGFNTQYF.

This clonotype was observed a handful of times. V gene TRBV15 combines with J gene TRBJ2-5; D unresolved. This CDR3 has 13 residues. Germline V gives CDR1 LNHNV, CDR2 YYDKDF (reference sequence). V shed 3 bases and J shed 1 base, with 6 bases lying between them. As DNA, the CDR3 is TGTGCCACCAGCAGGCAGACCCAAGAGACCCAGTACTTC. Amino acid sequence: CATSRQTQETQYF.

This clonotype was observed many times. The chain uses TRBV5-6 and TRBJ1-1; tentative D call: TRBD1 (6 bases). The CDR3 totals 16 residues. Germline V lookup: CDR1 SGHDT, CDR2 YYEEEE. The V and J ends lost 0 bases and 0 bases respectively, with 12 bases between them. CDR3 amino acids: CASSLAFRGMNTEAFF. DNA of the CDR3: TGTGCCAGCAGCTTGGCCTTCAGGGGAATGAACACTGAAGCTTTCTTT.

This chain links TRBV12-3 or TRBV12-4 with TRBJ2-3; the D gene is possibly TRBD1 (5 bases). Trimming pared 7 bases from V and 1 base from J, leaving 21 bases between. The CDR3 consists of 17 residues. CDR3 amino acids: CASKNRPTGTGTDTQYF. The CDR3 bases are TGTGCCAGCAAGAATCGCCCTACAGGTACTGGCACAGATACGCAGTATTTT.

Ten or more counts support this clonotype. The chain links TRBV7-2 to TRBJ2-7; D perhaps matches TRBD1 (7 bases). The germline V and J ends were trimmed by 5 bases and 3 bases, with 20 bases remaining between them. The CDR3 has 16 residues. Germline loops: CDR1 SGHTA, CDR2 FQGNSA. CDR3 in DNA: TGTGCCAGCAGCGACTTGGGGGGACAGCTAGACTACGAGCAGTACTTC. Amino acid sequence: CASSDLGGQLDYEQYF.

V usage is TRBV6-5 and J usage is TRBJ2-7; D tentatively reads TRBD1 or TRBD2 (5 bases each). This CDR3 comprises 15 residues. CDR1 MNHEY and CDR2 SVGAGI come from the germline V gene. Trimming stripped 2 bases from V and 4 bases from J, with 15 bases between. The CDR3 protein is CASSYSRDQLYEQYF. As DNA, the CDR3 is TGTGCCAGCAGTTACAGCAGGGACCAGCTTTACGAGCAGTACTTC.

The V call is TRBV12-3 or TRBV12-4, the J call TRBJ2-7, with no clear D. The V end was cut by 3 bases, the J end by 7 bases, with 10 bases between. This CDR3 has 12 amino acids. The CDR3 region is CASSFSRREQYF. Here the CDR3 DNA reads TGTGCCAGCAGTTTCTCCAGGCGGGAGCAGTACTTC.

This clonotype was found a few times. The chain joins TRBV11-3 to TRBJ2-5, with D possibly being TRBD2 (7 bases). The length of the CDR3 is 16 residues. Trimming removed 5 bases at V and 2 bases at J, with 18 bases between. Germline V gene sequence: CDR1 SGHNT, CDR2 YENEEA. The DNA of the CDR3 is TGTGCCAGCAGCCCCTCGGGCGGGGGCGAACAAGAGACCCAGTACTTC. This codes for CASSPSGGGEQETQYF.

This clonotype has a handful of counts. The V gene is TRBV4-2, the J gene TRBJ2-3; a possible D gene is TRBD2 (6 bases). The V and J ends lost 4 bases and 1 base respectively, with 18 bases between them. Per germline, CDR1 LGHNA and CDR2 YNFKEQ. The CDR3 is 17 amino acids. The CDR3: CASSLSFWRDRTDTQYF. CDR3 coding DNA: TGTGCCAGCAGCCTAAGTTTCTGGCGGGATCGCACAGATACGCAGTATTTT.

The CDR3 loop reads CASSSTSGRGETQYF. The CDR3 nucleotides are TGTGCCAGCAGTTCGACTAGCGGGAGAGGGGAGACCCAGTACTTC. This sequence joins TRBV28 and TRBJ2-5, with 12 bases that match TRBD2. The V segment lost 4 bases and the J segment 5 bases; nucleotides outside the gene matches: 5. Looked up from germline, CDR1 is MDHEN and CDR2 is SYDVKM. The CDR3 sequence is 15 residues long.

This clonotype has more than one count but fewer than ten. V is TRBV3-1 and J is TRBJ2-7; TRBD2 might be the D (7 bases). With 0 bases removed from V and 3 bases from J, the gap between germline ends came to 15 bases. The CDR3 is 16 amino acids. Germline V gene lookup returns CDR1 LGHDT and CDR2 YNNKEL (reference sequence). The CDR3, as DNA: TGTGCCAGCAGCCAAGATGAGGGAGGGGGTTACTACGAGCAGTACTTC. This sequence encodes CASSQDEGGGYYEQYF.

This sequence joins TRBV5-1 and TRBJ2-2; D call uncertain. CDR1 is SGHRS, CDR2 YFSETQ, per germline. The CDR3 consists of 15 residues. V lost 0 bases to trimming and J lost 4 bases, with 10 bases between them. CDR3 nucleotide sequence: TGCGCCAGCAGCTTGGGCTCGGTTAGCACCGGGGAGCTGTTTTTT. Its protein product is CASSLGSVSTGELFF.

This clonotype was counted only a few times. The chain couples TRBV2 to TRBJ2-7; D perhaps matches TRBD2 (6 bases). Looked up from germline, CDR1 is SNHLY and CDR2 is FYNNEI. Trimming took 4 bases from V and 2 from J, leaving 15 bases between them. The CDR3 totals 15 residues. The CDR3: CASSAQLARTYEQYF. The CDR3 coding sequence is TGTGCCAGCAGTGCACAACTAGCCAGGACCTACGAGCAGTACTTC.

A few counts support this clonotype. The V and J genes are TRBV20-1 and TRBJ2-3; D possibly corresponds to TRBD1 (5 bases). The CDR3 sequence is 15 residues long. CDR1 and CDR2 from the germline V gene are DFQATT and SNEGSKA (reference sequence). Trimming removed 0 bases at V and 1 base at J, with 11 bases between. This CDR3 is CSAREGQGGTDTQYF. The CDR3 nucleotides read TGCAGTGCTAGAGAAGGTCAGGGCGGCACAGATACGCAGTATTTT.

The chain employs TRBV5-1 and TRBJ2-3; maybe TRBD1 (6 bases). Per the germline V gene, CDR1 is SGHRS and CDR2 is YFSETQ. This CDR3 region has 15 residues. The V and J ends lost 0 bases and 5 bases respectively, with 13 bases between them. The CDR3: CASSLGDTPGDTQYF. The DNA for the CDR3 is TGCGCCAGCAGCTTGGGGGACACCCCGGGAGATACGCAGTATTTT.

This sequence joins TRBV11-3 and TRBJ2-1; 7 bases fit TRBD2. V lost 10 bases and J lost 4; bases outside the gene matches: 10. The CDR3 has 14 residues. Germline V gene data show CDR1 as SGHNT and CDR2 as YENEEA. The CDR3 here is CATPGGRGYNEQFF. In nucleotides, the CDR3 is TGTGCCACCCCGGGGGGACGAGGGTACAATGAGCAGTTCTTC.

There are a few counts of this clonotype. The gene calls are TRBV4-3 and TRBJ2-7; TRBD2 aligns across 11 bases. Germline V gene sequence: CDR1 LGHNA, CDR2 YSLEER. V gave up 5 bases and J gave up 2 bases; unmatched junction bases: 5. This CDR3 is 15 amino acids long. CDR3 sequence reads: CASSTGLAEAYEQYF. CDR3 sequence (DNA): TGCGCCAGCAGCACGGGACTAGCGGAGGCCTACGAGCAGTACTTC.

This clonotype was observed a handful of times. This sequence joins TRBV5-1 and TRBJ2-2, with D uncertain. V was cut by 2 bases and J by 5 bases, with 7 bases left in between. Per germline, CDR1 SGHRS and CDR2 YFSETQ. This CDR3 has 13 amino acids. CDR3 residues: CASSFLSTGELFF. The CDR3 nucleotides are TGCGCCAGCAGCTTCCTATCAACCGGGGAGCTGTTTTTT.

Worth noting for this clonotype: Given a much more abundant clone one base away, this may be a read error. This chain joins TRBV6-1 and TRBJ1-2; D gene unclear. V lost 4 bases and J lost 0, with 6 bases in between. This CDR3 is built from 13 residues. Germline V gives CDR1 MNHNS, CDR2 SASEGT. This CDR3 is CASSAPANYGYTF. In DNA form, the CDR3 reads TGTGCCAGCAGTGCCCCAGCTAACTATGGCTACACCTTC.

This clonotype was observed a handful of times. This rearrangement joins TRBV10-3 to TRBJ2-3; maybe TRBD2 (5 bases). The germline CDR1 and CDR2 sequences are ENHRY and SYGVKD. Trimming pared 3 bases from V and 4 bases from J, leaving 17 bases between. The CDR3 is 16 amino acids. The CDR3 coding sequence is TGTGCCATCAGTGACGGTGGATTAGGGAGTTCAGATACGCAGTATTTT. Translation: CAISDGGLGSSDTQYF.